This TCR beta chain was sequenced for a study of vaccination and CD4 T cells after COVID-19. With respect to this clonotype: Antigen unknown.

Cultured CD4+ T-cell DNA underwent Oncomine TCR Beta short-read sequencing. TCRdb independently ran MiXCR on the PCR reads; one entry per CDR3 protein. This sample carries about 14,000 distinct CDR3 sequences, about two fifths of them seen once, and the ten largest clones take roughly a tenth. The treatment denotes: roughly 11-day PBMC culture with coronavirus spike peptide pools or control peptides (ViraFEST assay). ViraFEST enlarged antigen-specific T cell populations with peptide pools and afterwards sequenced TCRs. PBMCs, plated at two million per well, were grown in the presence of around 11 IU/ml IL-2 and roughly 10 ug/ml peptide pools. Study results and caveats: Spike mono-reactivity was evident in 304 of the 307 vaccine-specific clones derived from convalescent patients.

Germline V gives CDR1 SGHTA, CDR2 FQGNSA. The ends lost 8 bases at V and 5 bases at J; junction bases unmatched: 15. The CDR3 runs to 15 residues. This TCR was sampled from a human donor who had recovered from COVID-19. The sample was CD4+ T cells from blood, cultured in vitro. V is TRBV7-2 and J is TRBJ2-7, with 7 bases that match TRBD2. CDR3 coding DNA: TGTGCCAGCGCGGGAGTAGCGGGCTATGAAAACGAGCAGTACTTC. Protein product: CASAGVAGYENEQYF.